This T cell receptor beta chain was found in a study of T cell clonality in common variable immunodeficiency. Findings and limits, study-wide: What drives increased CVID clonality needs T cell subpopulation sequencing. Compared with healthy controls, CVID subjects showed increased TCRbeta clonality, mostly in about a third. Fewer deletions and N-nucleotide insertions were reportedly seen in common variable immunodeficiency TCR beta sequences.

Aged roughly 9 to 65 years, CVID subjects averaged about 40 years old. All CVID subjects were on immunoglobulin replacement for at least one year. Within the sample, this clone is medium-sized (0.01 to 0.1%). The antigen remains unidentified. The read falls 3 residues short of the CDR3 end, and the missing part is taken from the germline J gene. Per germline, CDR1 SNHLY and CDR2 FYNNEI. This CDR3 comprises 19 residues. Trimming took 6 bases from V and 6 from J, leaving 30 bases between them. This table comes from immunoSEQ multiplex PCR, and its TCRdb copy is limited to in-frame clones, with some not included. The sample yields around 19,000 clones, without any singletons.

The rearrangement links TRBV2 to TRBJ2-1; tentative D call: TRBD1 (5 bases). What was sequenced was peripheral blood mononuclear cells. The clonotype comes from a human donor with common variable immunodeficiency. Here the CDR3 reads CASRRTPTKIGAGFNEQFF. The sequenced part of the CDR3 DNA is TGTGCCAGCAGGCGAACCCCCACGAAGATTGGGGCCGGGTTCAATGAG.